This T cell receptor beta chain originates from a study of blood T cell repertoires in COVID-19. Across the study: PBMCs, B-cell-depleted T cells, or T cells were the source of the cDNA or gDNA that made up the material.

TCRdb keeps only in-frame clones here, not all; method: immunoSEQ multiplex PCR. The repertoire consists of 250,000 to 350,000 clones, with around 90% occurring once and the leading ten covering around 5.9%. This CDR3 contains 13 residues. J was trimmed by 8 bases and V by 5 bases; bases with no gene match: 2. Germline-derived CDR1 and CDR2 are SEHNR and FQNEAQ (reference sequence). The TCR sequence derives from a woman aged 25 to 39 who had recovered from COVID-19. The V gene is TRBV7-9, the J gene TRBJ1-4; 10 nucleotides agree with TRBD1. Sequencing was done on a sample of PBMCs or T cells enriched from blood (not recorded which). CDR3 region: CASSQGQGEKLFF. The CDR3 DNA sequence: TGTGCCAGCAGCCAGGGACAGGGGGAAAAACTGTTTTTT.